Listed here are 32 T cell receptor beta chains from one sample, sequenced in a study of shared clonotypes between healthy human individuals. The assay was immunoSEQ multiplex PCR, and TCRdb's table has in-frame clones only and misses some. The table has fewer than 500,000 clones, 75% to 80% seen once; the top ten hold around 12%. The sequenced material came from PBMCs. Receptor source: a woman aged 40-49 years in good health. Some clones in this sample may be carry-over from other donors' samples.

This clone has just a few counts. This sequence joins TRBV7-9 and TRBJ2-1, with D uncertain. Germline CDR1 and CDR2: SEHNR and FQNEAQ (reference sequence). This CDR3 is 14 amino acids long. V gave up 4 bases and J gave up 8 bases, with 15 bases separating them. CDR3 sequence: CASSSNAPGDEQFF. The CDR3 nucleotides are TGTGCCAGCAGCTCAAACGCCCCGGGTGATGAGCAGTTCTTC.

This rearrangement joins TRBV25-1 to TRBJ1-5; D unresolved. Germline CDR1 and CDR2: MGHDK and SYGVNS. The V end lost 4 bases, the J end lost 1 base, and 8 bases lay between the germline ends. The CDR3 totals 14 residues. The CDR3 here is CASSVGGSNQPQHF. In nucleotides, the CDR3 is TGTGCCAGCAGTGTCGGAGGAAGCAATCAGCCCCAGCATTTT.

The chain has TRBV11-2 and TRBJ2-3, with a possible D match to TRBD1 (5 bases). V was shortened by 6 bases and J by 1 base, with 20 bases between the two germline ends. This CDR3 comprises 17 residues. Germline V gene lookup returns CDR1 SGHAT and CDR2 FQNNGV. CDR3 sequence: CASRLRGIADRTDTQYF. The DNA of the CDR3 is TGTGCCAGCAGACTTAGGGGAATAGCAGATCGCACAGATACGCAGTATTTT.

This clone was observed a few times. The V and J genes are TRBV19 and TRBJ2-7; 9 positions match TRBD2. Germline values: CDR1 LNHDA, CDR2 SQIVND (reference sequence). After removal of 4 bases from V and 6 bases from J, the junction contained 10 bases not matched to a gene. The CDR3 has 15 amino acids. CDR3 residues: CASSTPGLAAAEQYF. DNA for the CDR3: TGTGCCAGTAGTACACCGGGACTAGCAGCAGCCGAGCAGTACTTC.

The table lists this clone with a few counts. The chain carries TRBV5-6 and TRBJ2-6, with no clear D. This CDR3 is 15 amino acids long. CDR1 and CDR2 from the germline V gene are SGHDT and YYEEEE. V was cut by 1 base and J by 0 bases, with 5 bases left in between. The chain's CDR3 is CASSLWSSGANVLTF. In nucleotides, the CDR3 is TGTGCCAGCAGCTTGTGGAGCTCTGGGGCCAACGTCCTGACTTTC.

The rearrangement links TRBV18 to TRBJ2-5; D is uncertain. With 5 bases removed from V and 2 bases from J, the gap between germline ends came to 9 bases. CDR1 and CDR2 from the germline V gene are KGHSH and LQKENI. This CDR3 is 13 amino acids long. The CDR3 DNA sequence: TGTGCCAGCTCAGGGGATCCACAAGAGACCCAGTACTTC. Its protein product is CASSGDPQETQYF.

The chain has TRBV19 and TRBJ1-5, with 10 nucleotides matching TRBD1. This CDR3 spans 15 amino acids. Germline-derived CDR1 and CDR2 are LNHDA and SQIVND (reference sequence). V was pared by 4 bases and J by 5 bases, with 5 bases of the junction left unmatched. The CDR3 sequence: CASSTGQGLYQPQHF. The CDR3 coding sequence is TGTGCCAGTAGTACGGGACAGGGGTTGTATCAGCCCCAGCATTTT.

This chain uses TRBV7-2 with TRBJ2-1; 14 nucleotides agree with TRBD2. Germline values: CDR1 SGHTA, CDR2 FQGNSA. The ends lost 0 bases at V and 8 bases at J; junction bases unmatched: 6. This CDR3 has 17 residues. The CDR3 DNA reads TGTGCCAGCAGCTTAGCAGGGACTAGCGGGAGTAGATATGAGCAGTTCTTC. Residues: CASSLAGTSGSRYEQFF.

This clone has just one count. The chain couples TRBV6-5 to TRBJ1-1; no clear D. CDR1 is MNHEY and CDR2 is SVGAGI in the germline V gene. V gave up 6 bases and J gave up 3 bases, with 11 bases separating them. The CDR3 is 13 residues long. The CDR3 region is CASRRGPHTEAFF. DNA of the CDR3: TGTGCCAGCAGACGTGGGCCCCACACTGAAGCTTTCTTT.

About this clone itself: The same CDR3 can be traced to other DNA sequences in this sample. V is TRBV7-3 and J is TRBJ2-2; D remains ambiguous. Germline-derived CDR1 and CDR2 are SGHTA and FQGTGA. The CDR3 has 12 amino acids. V was pared by 4 bases and J by 5 bases, with 5 bases between. CDR3 coding DNA: TGTGCCAGCAGCTCCGCGACCGGGGAGCTGTTTTTT. It yields the protein CASSSATGELFF.

CDR3 region: CASSLVAAGRAGYGYTF. Here the CDR3 DNA reads TGTGCCAGCAGCTTGGTGGCTGCGGGCAGGGCCGGCTATGGCTACACCTTC. The chain couples TRBV5-6 to TRBJ1-2, with TRBD1 as a possible D gene (5 bases). Deletions cut 0 bases from V and 4 bases from J, with 19 bases between. The CDR3 extends over 17 amino acids. Germline lookup yields CDR1 SGHDT and CDR2 YYEEEE.

This chain uses TRBV7-3 with TRBJ2-1; unclear D gene. Between the trimmed V and J ends, which lost 2 bases and 5 bases, there was a span of 7 bases. This CDR3 region has 13 residues. The germline gives CDR1 SGHTA, CDR2 FQGTGA. Here the CDR3 reads CASSLGPNNEQFF. In DNA form, the CDR3 reads TGTGCCAGCAGCTTAGGGCCTAACAATGAGCAGTTCTTC. Full variable domain (outside the CDR3, taken from reference TRBV7-3 and TRBJ2-1): GAGVSQTPSNKVTEKGKYVELRCDPISGHTALYWYRQSLGQGPEFLIYFQGTGAADDSGLPNDRFFAVRPEGSVSTLKIQRTERGDSAVYLCASSLGPNNEQFFGPGTRLTVL.

The chain links TRBV29-1 to TRBJ2-2; no firm D call. Germline values: CDR1 SQVTM, CDR2 ANQGSEA. This CDR3 spans 14 amino acids. The ends were cut back, 3 bases at V and 4 bases at J, with 12 bases in the middle. The CDR3 nucleotides are TGCAGCGTTGACCTTTTAGGGCCCACCGGGGAGCTGTTTTTT. It specifies CSVDLLGPTGELFF.

V gene TRBV7-8 combines with J gene TRBJ2-2; no reliable D call. The CDR3 is 12 residues long. Between the trimmed V and J ends, which lost 7 bases and 4 bases, there was a span of 7 bases. Germline-derived CDR1 and CDR2 are SGHVS and FQNEAQ. CDR3 in DNA: TGTGCCAGCACCCGACCCACCGGGGAGCTGTTTTTT. It yields the protein CASTRPTGELFF.

This clone was seen a single time. The V and J genes are TRBV6-6 and TRBJ2-5; TRBD1 might be the D (5 bases). V lost 4 bases to trimming and J lost 2 bases, with 11 bases between them. Germline CDR1 and CDR2: MNHNY and SVGAGI (reference sequence). The CDR3 runs 14 residues. The CDR3 is CASSLAGQQETQYF. CDR3 in DNA: TGTGCCAGCAGTTTGGCAGGGCAACAAGAGACCCAGTACTTC.

V gene TRBV25-1 combines with J gene TRBJ2-1; D is possibly TRBD1 or TRBD2 (5 bases each). V was trimmed by 0 bases and J by 6 bases, leaving 12 bases between them. The germline V gene has CDR1 MGHDK and CDR2 SYGVNS. This CDR3 has 15 amino acids. The CDR3 coding sequence is TGTGCCAGCAGTGAATATTACGGGACCCGCAATGAGCAGTTCTTC. Its protein is CASSEYYGTRNEQFF.

The chain couples TRBV5-1 to TRBJ2-3; TRBD1 agrees at 8 bases. Germline CDR1 is SGHRS and CDR2 is YFSETQ. The J segment lost 2 bases and the V segment lost 7 bases, leaving 6 bases of the junction unmatched. The CDR3 is made up of 14 amino acids. In DNA form, the CDR3 reads TGCGCCAGCCGAGGACAGGGCAACACAGATACGCAGTATTTT. This sequence encodes CASRGQGNTDTQYF.

Comment on this clone: The sample has other DNA sequences that encode this CDR3 too. The chain combines TRBV29-1 with TRBJ2-4; D perhaps matches TRBD1 (6 bases). The CDR3 covers 12 residues. Germline assignment: CDR1 SQVTM and CDR2 ANQGSEA. With 4 bases removed from V and 4 bases from J, the gap between germline ends came to 8 bases. The CDR3 is CSVGRGKNIQYF. The CDR3 DNA follows: TGCAGCGTTGGAAGGGGGAAAAACATTCAGTACTTC.

The chain recombines TRBV27 with TRBJ2-3; D is possibly TRBD2 (6 bases). The CDR3 consists of 13 residues. V shed 6 bases and J shed 8 bases, with 15 bases lying between them. Germline CDR1 is MNHEY and CDR2 is SMNVEV (reference sequence). The CDR3 DNA sequence: TGTGCCAGCAGAGGCCGAACGGAGGGTACGCAGTATTTT. The encoded protein is CASRGRTEGTQYF.

The V and J genes are TRBV7-6 and TRBJ1-5; D perhaps matches TRBD1 (5 bases). The CDR3 has 14 amino acids. V was cut by 8 bases and J by 8 bases, with 19 bases left in between. CDR1 is SGHVS and CDR2 is FNYEAQ in the germline V gene. The CDR3 sequence is CASSNGRGTEPQHF. The CDR3 DNA reads TGTGCCAGCTCCAACGGGAGGGGCACGGAGCCCCAGCATTTT.

The V gene is TRBV5-6, the J gene TRBJ1-5, with D perhaps TRBD1 (5 bases). The V end lost 4 bases, the J end lost 2 bases, and 16 bases lay between the germline ends. Germline V gives CDR1 SGHDT, CDR2 YYEEEE. This CDR3 is built from 16 residues. The CDR3 bases are TGTGCCAGCAGCGCAAGCAGGGCGGGAGGCAATCAGCCCCAGCATTTT. Its protein product is CASSASRAGGNQPQHF.

This clone has a single count. A read error may produce the germline difference seen at one junction end. The V call is TRBV6-5, the J call TRBJ2-1; 8 nucleotides align to TRBD2. The CDR3 runs to 11 residues. Germline V gene data show CDR1 as MNHEY and CDR2 as SVGAGI. The CDR3 region is CSAGVYNEQFF. The CDR3 nucleotides are TGCTCAGCGGGAGTCTACAATGAGCAGTTCTTC.

CDR3 in amino acids: CASSLSRLAEAFVETQYF. Here the CDR3 DNA reads TGTGCCAGCAGTTTATCGCGCCTAGCGGAGGCCTTCGTAGAGACCCAGTACTTC. The chain is built from TRBV28 and TRBJ2-5; 7 positions match TRBD2. The germline CDR1 and CDR2 sequences are MDHEN and SYDVKM. CDR3 length: 18 amino acids. With V trimmed by 1 base and J by 4 bases, 15 bases remained unmatched.

This clone came up a few times. The V gene is TRBV2, the J gene TRBJ2-5; D gene uncertain. V shed 6 bases and J shed 3 bases, with 8 bases lying between them. The CDR3 has 12 residues. Germline CDR1 SNHLY, CDR2 FYNNEI. As DNA, the CDR3 is TGTGCCAGCAGCGGGTTCAAAGAGACCCAGTACTTC. As protein: CASSGFKETQYF.

This chain links TRBV5-1 with TRBJ2-7; D may correspond to TRBD1 or TRBD2 (5 bases each). This CDR3 region has 14 residues. V was trimmed by 2 bases and J by 2 bases, leaving 11 bases between them. Per the germline V gene, CDR1 is SGHRS and CDR2 is YFSETQ. DNA of the CDR3: TGCGCCAGCAGCTTCAGGGACCCCCCCTACGAGCAGTACTTC. This translates into CASSFRDPPYEQYF.

J is TRBJ2-3 and V is TRBV15, with 7 bases fitting TRBD1. This CDR3 is 18 amino acids long. V dropped 0 bases and J dropped 6; count of bases not matched to a gene: 15. Germline lookup yields CDR1 LNHNV and CDR2 YYDKDF (reference sequence). The CDR3 DNA reads as TGTGCCACCAGCAGAGATCCTACGACAGGGACGTCTGGGGATACGCAGTATTTT. Its protein product is CATSRDPTTGTSGDTQYF.

This clone was observed a few times. The chain is built from TRBV11-1 and TRBJ2-1; the match to TRBD1 covers 10 bases. The trim removed 3 bases at V and 3 bases at J, leaving 8 bases unmatched. CDR3 length equals 17 residues. Germline assignment: CDR1 SGHAT and CDR2 FQDESV (reference sequence). The CDR3 nucleotides are TGTGCCAGCAGCTTGGGGACGGGGACAGGGGTCTACAATGAGCAGTTCTTC. It specifies CASSLGTGTGVYNEQFF.

V usage is TRBV11-2 and J usage is TRBJ2-7; TRBD2 is a possible D gene (7 bases). V was cut by 1 base and J by 4 bases, with 11 bases left in between. CDR3 length: 14 residues. CDR1 is SGHAT and CDR2 is FQNNGV in the germline V gene. CDR3 DNA sequence: TGTGCCAGCAGCTTAGGAGGGGGAGGGTACGAGCAGTACTTC. Amino acids: CASSLGGGGYEQYF.

The rearrangement links TRBV5-1 to TRBJ2-3, with 13 bases identical to TRBD2. The CDR3 consists of 16 residues. The germline V gene has CDR1 SGHRS and CDR2 YFSETQ. V gave up 4 bases and J gave up 5 bases; unmatched junction bases: 7. In DNA, the CDR3 is TGCGCCAGCAGCCTGGGGACTAGCGGGATCGTAGATACGCAGTATTTT. Protein product: CASSLGTSGIVDTQYF.

Only one count was recorded for this clone. The chain combines TRBV29-1 with TRBJ2-1; 8 bases map to TRBD2. The CDR3 spans 13 residues. V lost 4 bases and J lost 8; bases outside the gene matches: 7. CDR1 and CDR2 from the germline V gene are SQVTM and ANQGSEA. CDR3 loop: CSVGVREVDEQFF. For the CDR3, the DNA is TGCAGCGTTGGAGTGCGGGAGGTCGATGAGCAGTTCTTC.

The chain employs TRBV19 and TRBJ1-1; TRBD1 agrees at 10 bases. The CDR3 consists of 13 residues. J was trimmed by 5 bases and V by 9 bases; bases with no gene match: 6. Germline V gives CDR1 LNHDA, CDR2 SQIVND (reference sequence). CDR3 sequence (DNA): TGTGCCAGCCGGGACAGGGGTTTAACTGAAGCTTTCTTT. Protein sequence: CASRDRGLTEAFF.

CDR3 DNA: TGTGCCAGCAGCACAGGGGACAGCTACGAGCAGTACTTC. It codes for CASSTGDSYEQYF. The rearrangement joins TRBV7-9 to TRBJ2-7, with 7 nucleotides matching TRBD1. In germline, CDR1 is SEHNR, CDR2 FQNEAQ (reference sequence). The CDR3 totals 13 residues. Unmatched junction bases numbered 4, after V lost 5 bases and J lost 3 bases.